The sequence of this TCR beta chain was determined in a study of cytomegalovirus exposure and HLA in healthy donors. Findings of the study overall: Reports state that TCR beta sequences accurately predicted most subjects' HLA-A and HLA-B alleles.

The CDR3 consists of 16 residues. Germline loops: CDR1 LGHNA, CDR2 YSLEER. Regarding this clone: Its antigen is unidentified. Sequence at one end of the junction differs from germline and may be a read error.

The PCR contained 60 Vbeta and 13 Jbeta primers. Sequenced by immunoSEQ multiplex PCR; TCRdb stores in-frame clones only, minus some. The profile shows roughly 100,000 clones, approximately 16% of them singletons. The sample taken for sequencing was PBMCs. The TCR sequence derives from a female donor in good health and CMV-seronegative. The V and J genes are TRBV4-3 and TRBJ2-7; unclear D gene. The CDR3: CARSQDRRPTYYEQYF. The CDR3 region has the DNA TGCGCCCGCAGCCAAGATAGGAGACCTACTTACTACGAGCAGTACTTC.